Listed here are 27 T cell receptor beta chains from one sample, sequenced in a study of T cell responses to AZD1222 COVID-19 vaccine (dated by TCRdb to the early 2020s). The time point label, as the study defines it: baseline before first vaccination. The library was prepared using the immunoSEQ multiplex PCR assay. The table comes from immuneACCESS by way of TCRdb, which keeps in-frame sequences with V and J called. Part of the clones is missing from these tables; in studies checked, under half for an unresolved V gene and the rest for unknown reasons. Recorded for this sample are 160,000 or so clones; 90% to 95% of them occurred a single time. About 1.9% of the sample goes to the ten largest clones. Material: peripheral blood, obtained on day 0 of AZD1222 vaccination. The receptors were sampled from an adult in good health.

The chain carries TRBV7-2 and TRBJ2-7, with D uncertain. Germline V lookup: CDR1 SGHTA, CDR2 FQGNSA. V lost 4 bases, J lost 0 bases, and 13 bases lay in between. The CDR3 is made up of 15 amino acids. CDR3 loop: CASSSGFLSSYEQYF. DNA of the CDR3: TGTGCCAGCAGCTCCGGCTTCTTGAGCTCCTACGAGCAGTACTTC.

The gene calls are TRBV29-1 and TRBJ1-1; a weak D match, TRBD1 (6 bases). Germline CDR1 is SQVTM and CDR2 is ANQGSEA. The CDR3 is 11 residues long. V shed 8 bases and J shed 8 bases, with 15 bases lying between them. In nucleotides, the CDR3 is TGCAGCTTATCCCAAGGGGGAGAAGCTTTCTTT. This codes for CSLSQGGEAFF.

The chain is built from TRBV19 and TRBJ1-3; D not certain. This CDR3 spans 15 amino acids. CDR1 is LNHDA, CDR2 SQIVND, per germline (reference sequence). V shed 3 bases and J shed 3 bases, with 12 bases lying between them. The CDR3: CASSIDPSYGNTIYF. CDR3 coding DNA: TGTGCCAGTAGTATCGACCCGTCGTATGGAAACACCATATATTTT. The whole variable domain, filled in from reference TRBV19 and TRBJ1-3, reads DGGITQSPKYLFRKEGQNVTLSCEQNLNHDAMYWYRQDPGQGLRLIYYSQIVNDFQKGDIAEGYSVSREKKESFPLTVTSAQKNPTAFYLCASSIDPSYGNTIYFGEGSWLTVV.

The chain links TRBV28 to TRBJ1-4; no clear D. With 4 bases removed from V and 7 bases from J, the gap between germline ends came to 7 bases. The CDR3 consists of 12 residues. The germline V gene encodes CDR1 MDHEN and CDR2 SYDVKM. CDR3 amino acids: CASSWSGEKLFF. DNA of the CDR3: TGTGCCAGCAGTTGGAGCGGTGAAAAACTGTTTTTT.

The rearrangement links TRBV9 to TRBJ1-6; no clear D. Germline loops: CDR1 SGDLS, CDR2 YYNGEE. This CDR3 contains 17 residues. Trimming shortened V by 1 base and J by 6 bases, and 17 bases separated the two germline ends. The CDR3 DNA reads TGTGCCAGCAGCGTAACGCCGGGCCCGGGGTCTAATTCACCCCTCCACTTT. This encodes CASSVTPGPGSNSPLHF.

J is TRBJ2-1 and V is TRBV27, with no clear D. Germline CDR1 reads MNHEY; CDR2 reads SMNVEV (reference sequence). This CDR3 is 14 amino acids long. V dropped 7 bases and J dropped 0 bases, with 10 bases sitting between them. DNA of the CDR3: TGTGCCAGCACAGGTCTCAGCTCCTACAATGAGCAGTTCTTC. This gives the protein CASTGLSSYNEQFF.

The genes are TRBV19 and TRBJ1-1, with D tentatively TRBD1 (6 bases). The CDR3 has 13 residues. Trimming stripped 6 bases from V and 3 bases from J, with 11 bases between. Germline V gives CDR1 LNHDA, CDR2 SQIVND (reference sequence). Here the CDR3 DNA reads TGTGCCAGTAGCACAAACAGGGACACTGAAGCTTTCTTT. As protein: CASSTNRDTEAFF.

The rearrangement uses TRBV4-3 and TRBJ1-1; no clear D gene. The CDR3 sequence is 13 residues long. V shed 0 bases and J shed 5 bases, with 7 bases lying between them. CDR1 and CDR2 (germline): LGHNA, YSLEER. The CDR3 DNA reads as TGCGCCAGCAGCCAAGAGGAGGGAACTGAAGCTTTCTTT. Its protein product is CASSQEEGTEAFF.

The V gene is TRBV19, the J gene TRBJ2-7; possible D gene TRBD2, 5 bases. V lost 7 bases to trimming and J lost 7 bases, with 20 bases between them. From germline, CDR1 is LNHDA and CDR2 SQIVND (reference sequence). The CDR3 sequence is 14 residues long. CDR3 sequence reads: CASTDSGVLGEQYF. The CDR3 nucleotides are TGTGCCAGTACTGACTCCGGGGTCCTGGGGGAGCAGTACTTC.

The V gene is TRBV27, the J gene TRBJ1-1; D gene ambiguous. The V gene lost 3 bases and the J gene lost 8 bases, with 22 bases spanning the gap. CDR3 length: 16 residues. From germline, CDR1 is MNHEY and CDR2 SMNVEV (reference sequence). The CDR3 coding sequence is TGTGCCAGCAGTTTCTTGAGGCAGGCTACGCCCTTCGAAGCTTTCTTT. It translates to CASSFLRQATPFEAFF.

The chain employs TRBV29-1 and TRBJ2-5; D is perhaps TRBD2 (6 bases). Germline V gene sequence: CDR1 SQVTM, CDR2 ANQGSEA. This CDR3 has 12 residues. The V end was cut by 1 base, the J end by 3 bases, with 6 bases between. The CDR3 coding sequence is TGCAGCGTTGAAGGACTAGAAGAGACCCAGTACTTC. This sequence encodes CSVEGLEETQYF.

The gene calls are TRBV29-1 and TRBJ2-2; the D is unclear. The CDR3 runs to 15 residues. V was trimmed by 4 bases and J by 5 bases, leaving 17 bases between them. Germline V gene data show CDR1 as SQVTM and CDR2 as ANQGSEA. CDR3 nucleotide sequence: TGCAGCGTTGCCCTCGGGCAGCCATCAACCGGGGAGCTGTTTTTT. Its translation: CSVALGQPSTGELFF.

This clone was found a few times. The V and J genes are TRBV11-2 and TRBJ1-6, with D possibly being TRBD1 (6 bases). The CDR3 extends over 15 amino acids. Germline V lookup: CDR1 SGHAT, CDR2 FQNNGV. Trimming removed 1 base at V and 5 bases at J, with 9 bases between. Here the CDR3 reads CASSLVGGDNSPLHF. CDR3 sequence (DNA): TGTGCCAGCAGCTTAGTCGGGGGCGATAATTCACCCCTCCACTTT.

The V gene is TRBV3-1 (or the pseudogene TRBV3-2), the J gene TRBJ2-1, with 8 bases matching TRBD2. V was pared by 5 bases and J by 9 bases, with 15 bases of the junction left unmatched. Germline-derived CDR1 and CDR2 are LGHDT and YNNKEL (reference sequence). The CDR3 is 16 amino acids. In DNA form, the CDR3 reads TGTGCCAGCAGCTATTGGACGACTAGCGCCGGGAGTGAGCAGTTCTTC. Its translation: CASSYWTTSAGSEQFF.

The chain is built from TRBV30 and TRBJ1-1; 8 bases align to TRBD1. There are 15 residues in the CDR3. Germline V gives CDR1 GTSNPN, CDR2 SVGIG (reference sequence). Losses at the gene ends were 0 bases for V and 4 bases for J; bases not matched to a gene: 7. The CDR3 loop reads CAWSVTGVVSTEAFF. The CDR3 nucleotides are TGTGCCTGGAGTGTGACAGGGGTGGTAAGCACTGAAGCTTTCTTT.

The chain recombines TRBV11-2 with TRBJ1-6, with D unclear. V lost 3 bases and J 7 bases, leaving 10 bases between the germline ends. Germline V gene sequence: CDR1 SGHAT, CDR2 FQNNGV. CDR3 size: 14 residues. CDR3 DNA sequence: TGTGCCAGCAGCTTGAACCCGAGGAATTCACCCCTCCACTTT. This codes for CASSLNPRNSPLHF.

The CDR3 DNA sequence: TGTGCCAGTCCCAAGGACAGCCACTATGGCTACACCTTC. It specifies CASPKDSHYGYTF. This chain joins TRBV19 and TRBJ1-2; D might be TRBD1 (6 bases). Germline CDR1 is LNHDA and CDR2 is SQIVND (reference sequence). Trimming shortened V by 8 bases and J by 3 bases, and 13 bases separated the two germline ends. CDR3 size: 13 residues.

This clone was seen more than once but under ten times. CDR3 sequence: CASGQGSTYGYTF. CDR3 in DNA: TGTGCCAGCGGACAGGGGAGTACCTATGGCTACACCTTC. The J gene is TRBJ1-2, the V gene TRBV19; TRBD1 matches 9 bases. The J segment lost 4 bases and the V segment lost 9 bases, leaving 6 bases of the junction unmatched. The germline V gene encodes CDR1 LNHDA and CDR2 SQIVND (reference sequence). This CDR3 region has 13 residues.

In this sample, this clone turned up once. This chain links TRBV7-9 with TRBJ1-1; D ambiguous. The V gene lost 8 bases and the J gene lost 2 bases, with 21 bases spanning the gap. This CDR3 is built from 16 residues. From germline, CDR1 is SEHNR and CDR2 FQNEAQ (reference sequence). The CDR3 here is CASRPPGRRVNTEAFF. The CDR3 DNA reads as TGTGCCAGCCGACCCCCGGGCAGGCGCGTCAACACTGAAGCTTTCTTT.

In this sample, this clone turned up a few times. In nucleotides, the CDR3 is TGTGCCACCAGTGATTCTTGGACTAGCGGGAGGGCCAGGGATGAGCAGTTCTTC. Its protein product is CATSDSWTSGRARDEQFF. The chain carries TRBV24-1 and TRBJ2-1; 15 bases line up with TRBD2. Per the germline V gene, CDR1 is KGHDR and CDR2 is SFDVKD. After removal of 2 bases from V and 8 bases from J, the junction contained 9 bases not matched to a gene. The CDR3 extends over 18 amino acids.

This rearrangement joins TRBV3-1 (or the pseudogene TRBV3-2) to TRBJ1-2; no clear D gene. The V and J ends lost 1 base and 0 bases respectively, with 6 bases between them. Germline CDR1 reads LGHDT; CDR2 reads YNNKEL (reference sequence). There are 14 residues in the CDR3. CDR3 in DNA: TGTGCCAGCAGCCAAGGGGTCCCTAACTATGGCTACACCTTC. Its translation: CASSQGVPNYGYTF.

V gene TRBV5-1 combines with J gene TRBJ2-7, with TRBD1 matching over 8 bases. This CDR3 is 15 amino acids long. Germline loops: CDR1 SGHRS, CDR2 YFSETQ. The J segment lost 2 bases and the V segment lost 2 bases, leaving 6 bases of the junction unmatched. CDR3 loop: CASSLLWTGTYEQYF. DNA of the CDR3: TGCGCCAGCAGCTTACTATGGACAGGGACCTACGAGCAGTACTTC.

J is TRBJ2-1 and V is TRBV20-1; no firm D call. This CDR3 comprises 10 residues. Per germline, CDR1 DFQATT and CDR2 SNEGSKA (reference sequence). The CDR3 sequence: CSAFYNEQFF. CDR3 nucleotides: TGCAGCGCATTCTACAATGAGCAGTTCTTC.

This chain links TRBV18 with TRBJ2-2; TRBD1 matches 8 bases. This CDR3 is built from 16 residues. Trimming took 3 bases from V and 3 from J; bases not matched to a gene: 6. Germline V lookup: CDR1 KGHSH, CDR2 LQKENI. The CDR3 coding sequence is TGTGCCAGCTCACCTGGACAGGGCGGGGACACCGGGGAGCTGTTTTTT. Its translation: CASSPGQGGDTGELFF.

This sequence joins TRBV19 and TRBJ2-1, with a tentative D call TRBD1 (5 bases). Germline-derived CDR1 and CDR2 are LNHDA and SQIVND (reference sequence). Trimming shortened V by 8 bases and J by 15 bases, and 17 bases separated the two germline ends. CDR3 size: 11 residues. The CDR3 DNA is TGTGCCAGTTACAGGTCCCCGAGCATGTTCTTC. It specifies CASYRSPSMFF.

The rearrangement joins TRBV27 to TRBJ1-1; unclear D gene. The V gene lost 4 bases and the J gene lost 1 base, with 10 bases spanning the gap. The CDR3 runs to 14 residues. Germline loops: CDR1 MNHEY, CDR2 SMNVEV (reference sequence). The CDR3 is CASSSVAGNTEAFF. In DNA form, the CDR3 reads TGTGCCAGCAGTTCAGTAGCAGGGAACACTGAAGCTTTCTTT.

For this clone: This sample includes further DNA sequences coding for the same CDR3. This chain joins TRBV3-1 (or the pseudogene TRBV3-2) and TRBJ1-1, with D possibly being TRBD1 (5 bases). V lost 0 bases to trimming and J lost 3 bases, with 8 bases between them. This CDR3 has 14 residues. Germline assignment: CDR1 LGHDT and CDR2 YNNKEL (reference sequence). This CDR3 reads CASSQDPRDTEAFF. For the CDR3, the DNA is TGTGCCAGCAGCCAAGATCCCAGGGACACTGAAGCTTTCTTT.